These T cell receptor beta chains were read from a single sample in a study of blood T cells in healthy people across ages. MiXCR was run by TCRdb on the 5' RACE reads, yielding one entry per CDR3 protein. The data hold 600,000 to 850,000 distinct CDR3 sequences, with 43% observed a single time. The sequenced material came from blood. These receptors were taken from a woman aged 55 to 70 in good health. The CDR3 runs from the conserved cysteine through the conserved F or W. A D gene is named only where the DNA matches it firmly. Part of the rows lack a size; the others show once, few, many or a class for expanded clones.

-,once,TRBJ2-7,TRBV5-1,CATRTDTKVSEQYF,TGCGCCACCCGAACAGACACGAAGGTCTCCGAGCAGTACTTC
-,few,TRBJ2-1,TRBV21-1,CASSKALARPSGDEQFF,TGTGCCAGCAGCAAAGCTCTAGCTCGTCCCTCGGGAGATGAGCAGTTCTTC
TRBD1,-,TRBJ2-7,TRBV5-1,CASSKTGQALYEQYF,TGCGCCAGCAGCAAGACCGGACAGGCCCTCTACGAGCAGTACTTC
-,-,TRBJ2-3,TRBV11-1,CASSLVPGLVDTQYF,TGTGCCAGCAGCTTAGTCCCGGGTTTGGTAGATACGCAGTATTTT
TRBD1,many,TRBJ2-7,TRBV6-2/TRBV6-3,CASGRTGTYEQYF,TGTGCCAGCGGGCGGACAGGGACCTACGAGCAGTACTTC
-,-,TRBJ2-7,TRBV6-6,CASSSQDTVPNEQYF,TGTGCCAGCAGTTCCCAGGACACCGTTCCCAATGAGCAGTACTTC
-,few,TRBJ2-1,TRBV7-3,CASSLSEGNEQFF,TGTGCCAGCAGCTTAAGTGAGGGCAATGAGCAGTTCTTC
-,-,TRBJ2-1,TRBV7-3,CASSFPRLSSYNEQFF,TGTGCCAGCAGCTTTCCCCGTCTCAGCTCCTACAATGAGCAGTTCTTC
-,-,TRBJ1-4,TRBV7-6,CASSPNPATLSGKLFF,TGTGCCAGCAGCCCCAATCCGGCGACACTAAGCGGAAAACTGTTTTTT
TRBD1,many,TRBJ2-7,TRBV10-3,CAIRTGTYEQYF,TGTGCCATCAGGACAGGGACCTACGAGCAGTACTTC
TRBD1,few,TRBJ2-6,TRBV24-1,CATRNRDRFSGANVLTF,TGTGCCACCAGGAACCGGGACAGGTTCTCTGGGGCCAACGTCCTGACTTTC
-,-,TRBJ2-1,TRBV7-2,CASSSNRIVGEQFF,TGTGCCAGCAGCTCGAACCGGATCGTGGGGGAGCAGTTCTTC
-,-,TRBJ2-6,TRBV6-4,CASSPLPRGSIGDSGANVLTF,TGTGCCAGCAGTCCTCTCCCCAGAGGCAGTATTGGTGACTCTGGGGCCAACGTCCTGACTTTC
TRBD1,-,TRBJ1-6,TRBV7-9,CASSPQGFYSPLHF,TGTGCCAGCAGCCCACAGGGGTTCTATTCACCCCTCCACTTT
TRBD2,-,TRBJ2-3,TRBV5-1,CASSPYLAEQLTDTQYF,TGCGCCAGCAGCCCCTACCTAGCGGAGCAACTCACAGATACGCAGTATTTT
-,many,TRBJ2-1,TRBV5-6,CASSLQGFINEQFF,TGTGCCAGCAGCCTACAGGGTTTTATAAATGAGCAGTTCTTC
-,-,TRBJ2-2,TRBV2,CASIRAEGSGELFF,TGTGCCAGCATTCGGGCCGAAGGATCCGGGGAGCTGTTTTTT
TRBD1,-,TRBJ1-4,TRBV4-3,CASSQGDRVNEKLFF,TGCGCCAGCAGCCAAGGGGACAGGGTGAATGAAAAACTGTTTTTT
-,once,TRBJ2-5,TRBV10-3,CAIGGGGDNQETQYF,TGTGCCATCGGAGGGGGCGGGGACAACCAAGAGACCCAGTACTTC
-,-,TRBJ2-7,TRBV4-1,CASSQEPGVDSYEQYF,TGCGCCAGCAGCCAAGAGCCGGGAGTGGATTCCTACGAGCAGTACTTC
TRBD1,-,TRBJ2-5,TRBV6-1,CASSARTGGQETQYF,TGTGCCAGCAGTGCCAGGACAGGGGGGCAAGAGACCCAGTACTTC
-,-,TRBJ2-7,TRBV10-3,CAIRGPQSYEQYF,TGTGCCATCAGGGGGCCACAGTCCTACGAGCAGTACTTC
TRBD1,-,TRBJ2-1,TRBV3-1,CASSRPGQGLPGYNEQFF,TGTGCCAGCAGCCGCCCGGGACAGGGGCTCCCGGGCTACAATGAGCAGTTCTTC
-,-,TRBJ2-2,TRBV20-1,CSARFMNTGELFF,TGCAGTGCTAGATTTATGAACACCGGGGAGCTGTTTTTT
-,-,TRBJ1-2,TRBV4-1,CASREPGANYGYTF,TGCGCCAGCAGAGAACCAGGGGCGAACTATGGCTACACCTTC
TRBD1,-,TRBJ2-1,TRBV7-7,CASSAIAQQGAMDEQFF,TGTGCCAGCAGCGCAATAGCCCAACAGGGGGCCATGGATGAGCAGTTCTTC
TRBD1,-,TRBJ1-2,TRBV7-9,CASSERDRGLYGYTF,TGTGCCAGCAGCGAACGGGACAGGGGCCTCTATGGCTACACCTTC
-,-,TRBJ2-6,TRBV7-9,CANSFYLVSGANVLTF,TGTGCCAACAGCTTTTATTTAGTCTCTGGGGCCAACGTCCTGACTTTC
-,-,TRBJ1-2,TRBV5-5,CASSLVQAGDYGYTF,TGTGCCAGCAGCTTGGTCCAAGCTGGGGACTATGGCTACACCTTC
TRBD2,-,TRBJ2-5,TRBV12-3/TRBV12-4,CAPKWASGKQETQYF,TGTGCCCCAAAGTGGGCTAGCGGGAAACAAGAGACCCAGTACTTC
-,-,TRBJ2-1,TRBV4-2,CASSPGGTETQFF,TGTGCCAGCAGCCCCGGAGGGACCGAGACCCAGTTCTTC
TRBD2,-,TRBJ2-1,TRBV6-2/TRBV6-3,CASSSAGGLGNEQFF,TGTGCCAGCAGTTCAGCGGGGGGGCTCGGCAATGAGCAGTTCTTC
TRBD1,-,TRBJ1-2,TRBV27,CASSLSSRTGDNYGYTF,TGTGCCAGCAGTTTATCGTCTCGGACAGGGGATAACTATGGCTACACCTTC
-,-,TRBJ2-3,TRBV18,CASSPVLVDTQYF,TGTGCCAGCTCACCTGTTCTTGTTGATACGCAGTATTTT
-,-,TRBJ2-1,TRBV7-9,CASSLGYSEQFF,TGTGCCAGCAGCTTAGGTTACAGTGAGCAGTTCTTC
-,few,TRBJ2-1,TRBV6-1,CASSESGTVGNEQFF,TGTGCCAGCAGTGAATCGGGGACTGTGGGGAATGAGCAGTTCTTC
-,-,TRBJ2-3,TRBV6-5,CASSYPISAGGIDTQYF,TGTGCCAGCAGTTACCCGATAAGTGCCGGGGGCATAGATACGCAGTATTTT
TRBD2,many,TRBJ2-5,TRBV4-2,CASRGLSGEFQETQYF,TGTGCCAGCAGGGGTCTTAGCGGGGAATTCCAAGAGACCCAGTACTTC
-,many,TRBJ1-2,TRBV20-1,CSASDPTVIPYGYTF,TGCAGTGCTAGTGACCCGACCGTAATCCCCTATGGCTACACCTTC
-,many,TRBJ2-6,TRBV28,CASSFQVSGANVLTF,TGTGCCAGCAGTTTCCAGGTCTCTGGGGCCAACGTCCTGACTTTC
-,-,TRBJ2-4,TRBV28,CASSPSETELAKNTQYF,TGTGCCAGCAGTCCATCGGAGACAGAACTAGCCAAAAACACTCAGTACTTC
TRBD2,-,TRBJ2-4,TRBV5-1,CASSVSSGDIQYF,TGCGCCAGCAGCGTGTCTAGCGGGGACATTCAGTACTTC
TRBD2,-,TRBJ2-1,TRBV20-1,CSASSLADNEQFF,TGCAGTGCTAGCTCACTAGCGGACAATGAGCAGTTCTTC
-,few,TRBJ2-1,TRBV5-3,CARSLMRNNEQFF,TGTGCCAGAAGCTTGATGAGAAACAATGAGCAGTTCTTC
TRBD2,-,TRBJ2-1,TRBV6-2/TRBV6-3,CASSLGLAGGKQFF,TGTGCCAGCAGTTTGGGACTAGCGGGAGGTAAGCAGTTCTTC
-,-,TRBJ1-2,TRBV24-1,CATSPGAYGYTF,TGTGCCACCAGTCCGGGCGCCTATGGCTACACCTTC
-,-,TRBJ1-1,TRBV5-1,CVSSPRGGNTEAFF,TGCGTCAGCAGCCCCAGAGGGGGGAACACTGAAGCTTTCTTT